What follows are 24 T cell receptor beta chains derived from one specimen sequenced in a study of blood T cells in healthy people across ages. Alongside a J-beta primer mix, a sample-barcoded 5' primer served in a second PCR lasting about 7 to 11 cycles. TCRdb independently ran MiXCR on the 5' RACE reads; one entry per CDR3 protein. The repertoire holds roughly 1.5 million distinct CDR3 sequences, approximately 42% seen once, with just over 4% in the top ten. The specimen sequenced was blood. The receptors come from a woman aged 18-30 years in good health.

This chain uses TRBV27 with TRBJ2-1, with 9 bases fitting TRBD2. Trimming cost V 4 bases and J 6 bases; bases outside gene matches: 4. The CDR3 is made up of 14 amino acids. Germline CDR1 is MNHEY and CDR2 is SMNVEV (reference sequence). This chain's CDR3 is CASSSLLAGNEQFF. CDR3 sequence (DNA): TGTGCCAGCAGTTCGCTACTAGCGGGCAATGAGCAGTTCTTC.

The genes are TRBV6-1 and TRBJ1-1; possible D gene TRBD1, 6 bases. The length of the CDR3 is 15 residues. Germline CDR1 and CDR2: MNHNS and SASEGT. Trimming took 6 bases from V and 4 from J, leaving 18 bases between them. The CDR3 DNA reads TGTGCCAGCAGCATCAGCGGAGGGGGTGGCACTGAAGCTTTCTTT. The encoded protein is CASSISGGGGTEAFF.

This clonotype was observed a handful of times. V and J are TRBV20-1 and TRBJ1-1; unclear D gene. The V gene's germline CDR1 is DFQATT and CDR2 SNEGSKA (reference sequence). CDR3 length: 14 amino acids. V gave up 8 bases and J gave up 0 bases, with 16 bases separating them. In nucleotides, the CDR3 is TGCAGTCCCCTAAAAGGATGGGTGAACACTGAAGCTTTCTTT. This sequence encodes CSPLKGWVNTEAFF.

This clonotype was detected only a few times. V gene TRBV7-2 combines with J gene TRBJ2-4, with D uncertain. This CDR3 has 15 residues. Trimming cost V 5 bases and J 0 bases, with 11 bases left between them. Germline lookup yields CDR1 SGHTA and CDR2 FQGNSA. The CDR3 loop reads CASSPSPIAKNIQYF. The CDR3 DNA reads TGTGCCAGCAGCCCCAGTCCTATAGCCAAAAACATTCAGTACTTC.

J is TRBJ2-2 and V is TRBV5-1; D unresolved. The V and J ends lost 0 bases and 8 bases respectively, with 11 bases between them. The CDR3 covers 14 residues. Per the germline V gene, CDR1 is SGHRS and CDR2 is YFSETQ. The DNA of the CDR3 is TGCGCCAGCAGCTTGGCGGCTGGAATGGGGGAGCTGTTTTTT. Its protein product is CASSLAAGMGELFF.

This rearrangement joins TRBV9 to TRBJ1-6, with D perhaps TRBD1 (5 bases). Germline CDR1 reads SGDLS; CDR2 reads YYNGEE. The CDR3 consists of 16 residues. Deletions cut 4 bases from V and 4 bases from J, with 15 bases between. The CDR3 DNA is TGTGCCAGCAGCCCCCTTGGTGGGGGATATAATTCACCCCTCCACTTT. This encodes CASSPLGGGYNSPLHF.

V is TRBV6-2 or TRBV6-3 and J is TRBJ2-5, with 8 positions matching TRBD2. CDR1 is MNHEY, CDR2 SVGEGT, per germline. CDR3 length equals 14 residues. Trimming at V came to 7 bases and at J to 3 bases, leaving 7 bases not matched to a gene. The chain's CDR3 is CASTGGSPKETQYF. CDR3 bases: TGTGCCAGCACGGGGGGGTCGCCTAAAGAGACCCAGTACTTC.

The rearrangement uses TRBV12-3 or TRBV12-4 and TRBJ2-3; a weak D match, TRBD2 (6 bases). Trimming took off 3 bases at V and 6 bases at J, with 16 bases between the two ends. The CDR3 is 15 residues long. In DNA, the CDR3 is TGTGCCAGCAGTTTCTTCGGCCCCGGGAGTGATACGCAGTATTTT. Encoded protein: CASSFFGPGSDTQYF.

The V gene is TRBV7-2, the J gene TRBJ2-3; 9 nucleotides align to TRBD2. V shed 3 bases and J 4 bases; nucleotides not matched to a gene: 5. Germline V gene sequence: CDR1 SGHTA, CDR2 FQGNSA. The CDR3 spans 15 residues. This chain's CDR3 is CASSFSGSVADTQYF. The CDR3 bases are TGTGCCAGCAGCTTTAGCGGGAGTGTCGCAGATACGCAGTATTTT. The full variable domain, in which reference TRBV7-2 and TRBJ2-3 provide the parts outside the CDR3, is GAGVSQSPSNKVTEKGKDVELRCDPISGHTALYWYRQSLGQGLEFLIYFQGNSAPDKSGLPSDRFSAERTGGSVSTLTIQRTQQEDSAVYLCASSFSGSVADTQYFGPGTRLTVL.

This clonotype appeared once. V is TRBV9 and J is TRBJ2-7; D possibly corresponds to TRBD1 (5 bases). CDR3 length: 15 amino acids. Germline-derived CDR1 and CDR2 are SGDLS and YYNGEE. Trimming took 3 bases from V and 0 from J, leaving 13 bases between them. For the CDR3, the DNA is TGTGCCAGCAGCGAAGGGGTCAGGGCCTCCTACGAGCAGTACTTC. Amino acid sequence: CASSEGVRASYEQYF.

The rearrangement joins TRBV6-4 to TRBJ2-1, with a weak D call TRBD2 (6 bases). The CDR3 runs to 14 residues. With 0 bases removed from V and 8 bases from J, the gap between germline ends came to 11 bases. In germline, CDR1 is MRHNA, CDR2 SNTAGT. The DNA for the CDR3 is TGTGCCAGCAGTGACTCCGATAGCGGCCATGAGCAGTTCTTC. Translation gives CASSDSDSGHEQFF.

This clonotype was observed a handful of times. The chain joins TRBV30 to TRBJ1-2, with unresolved D. There are 11 residues in the CDR3. The germline V and J ends were trimmed by 5 bases and 1 base, with 5 bases remaining between them. Germline values: CDR1 GTSNPN, CDR2 SVGIG (reference sequence). The CDR3: CAWDGNYGYTF. The CDR3 coding sequence is TGTGCCTGGGACGGTAACTATGGCTACACCTTC.

The CDR3 reads CASSRGLAGGYEQYF. CDR3 DNA sequence: TGCGCCAGCAGCCGGGGACTAGCGGGTGGTTACGAGCAGTACTTC. The V and J genes are TRBV5-1 and TRBJ2-7; TRBD2 matches 12 bases. The CDR3 runs 15 residues. The J segment lost 4 bases and the V segment lost 4 bases, leaving 6 bases of the junction unmatched. Germline lookup yields CDR1 SGHRS and CDR2 YFSETQ. Full variable domain (missing parts from reference TRBV5-1 and TRBJ2-7): KAGVTQTPRYLIKTRGQQVTLSCSPISGHRSVSWYQQTPGQGLQFLFEYFSETQRNKGNFPGRFSGRQFSNSRSEMNVSTLELGDSALYLCASSRGLAGGYEQYFGPGTRLTVT.

This clonotype has a handful of counts. The J gene is TRBJ2-7, the V gene TRBV12-3 or TRBV12-4; D possibly corresponds to TRBD2 (5 bases). This CDR3 has 13 residues. Trimming stripped 4 bases from V and 7 bases from J, with 14 bases between. DNA for the CDR3: TGTGCCAGCAGTTCGACTACTTACAGTGAGCAGTACTTC. Translation: CASSSTTYSEQYF.

V and J are TRBV5-1 and TRBJ2-1, with 8 bases matching TRBD2. Germline trimming cut 5 bases from V and 9 bases from J; bases unmatched to any gene: 13. CDR1 and CDR2 from the germline V gene are SGHRS and YFSETQ. The CDR3 spans 15 residues. This CDR3 reads CASSVAGGKEGEQFF. CDR3 DNA: TGCGCCAGCAGTGTTGCGGGAGGTAAGGAGGGTGAGCAGTTCTTC.

A few counts support this clonotype. The chain combines TRBV12-5 with TRBJ2-7, with 9 bases aligning to TRBD1. The ends lost 2 bases at V and 4 bases at J; junction bases unmatched: 12. The CDR3 spans 17 residues. Germline assignment: CDR1 LGHNT and CDR2 FRNRAP. The CDR3 bases are TGTGCTAGTGGTTTGACCCCAATGGGACAGGGTTCTTACGAGCAGTACTTC. This codes for CASGLTPMGQGSYEQYF.

The chain has TRBV6-5 and TRBJ2-2; 7 nucleotides align to TRBD1. With V trimmed by 8 bases and J by 5 bases, 8 bases remained unmatched. CDR1 is MNHEY, CDR2 SVGAGI, per germline. The CDR3 runs 14 residues. DNA of the CDR3: TGTGCCAGCCGACGGACAGGATTGACCGGGGAGCTGTTTTTT. Residues: CASRRTGLTGELFF.

The chain carries TRBV6-2 or TRBV6-3 and TRBJ2-3, with 11 bases matching TRBD1. In germline, CDR1 is MNHEY, CDR2 SVGEGT. The CDR3 contains 15 residues. J was trimmed by 3 bases and V by 6 bases; bases with no gene match: 5. CDR3 amino acids: CASRDRGRRTDTQYF. Here the CDR3 DNA reads TGTGCCAGCAGGGACAGGGGGCGCCGTACAGATACGCAGTATTTT.

This clonotype came up a few times. The genes are TRBV4-2 and TRBJ2-7, with TRBD1 identical over 11 bases. V lost 0 bases to trimming and J lost 7 bases; unmatched junction nucleotides: 8. The germline CDR1 and CDR2 sequences are LGHNA and YNFKEQ. CDR3 length: 16 residues. CDR3 protein: CASSQDRGQGANEQYF. In DNA form, the CDR3 reads TGTGCCAGCAGCCAAGATCGAGGACAGGGGGCGAATGAGCAGTACTTC.

In its sample, this clonotype was seen a few times. J is TRBJ1-2 and V is TRBV9, with 8 bases identical to TRBD1. V was pared by 0 bases and J by 7 bases, with 11 bases of the junction left unmatched. The V gene's germline CDR1 is SGDLS and CDR2 YYNGEE. This CDR3 comprises 16 residues. This chain's CDR3 is CASSVDRRRQGAGYTF. As DNA, the CDR3 is TGTGCCAGCAGCGTAGATAGACGAAGGCAGGGGGCTGGCTACACCTTC. The full variable domain, rest sourced from reference TRBV9 and TRBJ1-2, is DSGVTQTPKHLITATGQRVTLRCSPRSGDLSVYWYQQSLDQGLQFLIQYYNGEERAKGNILERFSAQQFPDLHSELNLSSLELGDSALYFCASSVDRRRQGAGYTFGSGTRLTVV.

The rearrangement links TRBV25-1 to TRBJ1-2; 8 bases match TRBD1. Trimming at V came to 5 bases and at J to 3 bases, leaving 5 bases not matched to a gene. The CDR3 is 14 residues long. CDR1 is MGHDK, CDR2 SYGVNS, per germline. CDR3 in DNA: TGTGCCAGCAGTCCCATGGACAGGGACTATGGCTACACCTTC. Encoded protein: CASSPMDRDYGYTF.

This clonotype came up a few times. This rearrangement joins TRBV12-3 or TRBV12-4 to TRBJ2-3, with D uncertain. Trimming cost V 1 base and J 6 bases, with 8 bases left between them. This CDR3 has 13 amino acids. As DNA, the CDR3 is TGTGCCAGCAGTTTAGTGAGGTGGGATACGCAGTATTTT. Translating it yields CASSLVRWDTQYF.

Many counts were recorded for this clonotype. The chain is built from TRBV12-3 or TRBV12-4 and TRBJ2-7; 10 positions agree with TRBD2. Trimming removed 5 bases from V and 3 bases from J; junction bases left unmatched: 7. This CDR3 contains 15 residues. This CDR3 reads CASSAGLAESYEQYF. The CDR3 DNA follows: TGTGCCAGCAGTGCCGGACTAGCGGAAAGCTACGAGCAGTACTTC.

This clonotype was observed a few times. The J gene is TRBJ2-1, the V gene TRBV6-1; maybe TRBD2 (6 bases). This CDR3 is 16 amino acids long. CDR1 is MNHNS and CDR2 is SASEGT in the germline V gene. Trimming stripped 5 bases from V and 0 bases from J, with 14 bases between. CDR3 sequence: CASSLRDGSSYNEQFF. CDR3 DNA: TGTGCCAGCAGTTTACGGGACGGGAGCTCCTACAATGAGCAGTTCTTC.